What follows are 17 T cell receptor beta chains derived from one specimen sequenced in a study of beta chain features in type 1 diabetes. Investigators reverse transcribed all isolated RNA, so they sequenced expressed TCRB transcripts. Repertoires were generated with immunoSEQ multiplex PCR, while TCRdb's copy carries only in-frame clones and drops some. The repertoire holds almost 350,000 clones, with 15% to 20% as singletons. The sequenced sample was naive CD4+ T cells from blood. These receptors were obtained from a woman between 18 and 29 years old in good health.

This clone turned up a few times. The chain is built from TRBV7-2 and TRBJ2-7, with D maybe TRBD1 (5 bases). CDR3 length equals 14 residues. V was pared by 3 bases and J by 0 bases, with 9 bases between. Germline V CDR1 and CDR2: SGHTA, FQGNSA. The CDR3: CASSFGRGSYEQYF. Here the CDR3 DNA reads TGTGCCAGCAGCTTTGGAAGGGGCTCCTACGAGCAGTACTTC.

V gene TRBV9 combines with J gene TRBJ2-3, with 11 bases lining up with TRBD2. V lost 0 bases and J lost 8; bases outside the gene matches: 8. Germline V gene lookup returns CDR1 SGDLS and CDR2 YYNGEE. CDR3 length equals 16 residues. This CDR3 reads CASSVEGTSGWGTQYF. CDR3 in DNA: TGTGCCAGCAGCGTAGAGGGGACTAGCGGCTGGGGTACGCAGTATTTT.

This clone was counted between two and nine times. The chain couples TRBV7-9 to TRBJ1-4; D is undetermined. Per germline, CDR1 SEHNR and CDR2 FQNEAQ (reference sequence). The CDR3 sequence is 15 residues long. Trimming took off 7 bases at V and 5 bases at J, with 17 bases between the two ends. Written as DNA, the CDR3 is TGTGCCAGCACCCCGCAGGTGGCCCCCAATGAAAAACTGTTTTTT. Amino acids: CASTPQVAPNEKLFF.

In its sample, this clone was seen a few times. The J gene is TRBJ2-1, the V gene TRBV9; 8 positions agree with TRBD2. Trimming cost V 1 base and J 9 bases; bases outside gene matches: 6. CDR1 is SGDLS and CDR2 is YYNGEE in the germline V gene. The CDR3 is made up of 14 amino acids. CDR3 region: CASSVYPGGGEQFF. The CDR3 nucleotides read TGTGCCAGCAGCGTATACCCGGGAGGGGGTGAGCAGTTCTTC.

The chain combines TRBV19 with TRBJ1-5; 7 bases line up with TRBD1. This CDR3 comprises 18 residues. Trimming at V came to 3 bases and at J to 0 bases, leaving 11 bases not matched to a gene. Germline V gene data show CDR1 as LNHDA and CDR2 as SQIVND (reference sequence). CDR3 nucleotide sequence: TGTGCCAGTAGTATCAGGGGACAGCAATACATTAGCAATCAGCCCCAGCATTTT. Residues: CASSIRGQQYISNQPQHF. The whole variable domain, remainder taken from reference TRBV19 and TRBJ1-5, is DGGITQSPKYLFRKEGQNVTLSCEQNLNHDAMYWYRQDPGQGLRLIYYSQIVNDFQKGDIAEGYSVSREKKESFPLTVTSAQKNPTAFYLCASSIRGQQYISNQPQHFGDGTRLSIL.

This clone was observed a handful of times. V is TRBV7-9 and J is TRBJ2-7; D is unresolved. The CDR3 sequence is 13 residues long. Looked up from germline, CDR1 is SEHNR and CDR2 is FQNEAQ (reference sequence). Trimming removed 4 bases at V and 0 bases at J, with 7 bases between. The chain's CDR3 is CASSSHPSYEQYF. The CDR3 nucleotides read TGTGCCAGCAGCTCACATCCCTCCTACGAGCAGTACTTC.

V gene TRBV5-1 combines with J gene TRBJ1-4; D unresolved. V shed 0 bases and J shed 7 bases, with 10 bases lying between them. Germline CDR1 and CDR2: SGHRS and YFSETQ. The CDR3 contains 14 residues. CDR3 in amino acids: CASSLDTGTEKLFF. The CDR3 DNA reads as TGCGCCAGCAGCTTGGATACGGGAACTGAAAAACTGTTTTTT. Supplemented by reference TRBV5-1 and TRBJ1-4, the full variable domain reads KAGVTQTPRYLIKTRGQQVTLSCSPISGHRSVSWYQQTPGQGLQFLFEYFSETQRNKGNFPGRFSGRQFSNSRSEMNVSTLELGDSALYLCASSLDTGTEKLFFGSGTQLSVL.

This clone was found a few times. The V and J genes are TRBV7-9 and TRBJ2-4; 8 bases map to TRBD1. J was trimmed by 6 bases and V by 2 bases; bases with no gene match: 9. Germline CDR1 reads SEHNR; CDR2 reads FQNEAQ (reference sequence). This CDR3 contains 16 residues. CDR3 coding DNA: TGTGCCAGCAGCTTAAAAGGACAGGGAACGGGAAACATTCAGTACTTC. This sequence encodes CASSLKGQGTGNIQYF.

CDR3 loop: CAWSVAIYGYTF. CDR3 nucleotides: TGTGCCTGGAGTGTAGCTATCTATGGCTACACCTTC. The chain couples TRBV30 to TRBJ1-2, with unresolved D. V lost 0 bases to trimming and J lost 4 bases, with 6 bases between them. The length of the CDR3 is 12 residues. Per germline, CDR1 GTSNPN and CDR2 SVGIG (reference sequence).

V is TRBV7-9 and J is TRBJ1-1; a possible D gene is TRBD1 (5 bases). The CDR3 loop spans 13 amino acids. V shed 5 bases and J shed 3 bases, with 10 bases lying between them. Per germline, CDR1 SEHNR and CDR2 FQNEAQ (reference sequence). Here the CDR3 reads CASSRLTDTEAFF. The CDR3 coding sequence is TGTGCCAGCAGCCGCTTGACAGACACTGAAGCTTTCTTT.

This clone was counted a few times. CDR3 loop: CAWGTGRAGANVLTF. Written as DNA, the CDR3 is TGTGCCTGGGGGACAGGAAGGGCTGGGGCCAACGTCCTGACTTTC. The chain links TRBV30 to TRBJ2-6; TRBD1 matches at 8 bases. The CDR3 totals 15 residues. CDR1 and CDR2 from the germline V gene are GTSNPN and SVGIG (reference sequence). V shed 5 bases, J shed 2 bases, and the junction held 5 bases outside the gene matches. The full variable domain, its missing parts supplied by reference TRBV30 and TRBJ2-6, is SQTIHQWPATLVQPVGSPLSLECTVEGTSNPNLYWYRQAAGRGLQLLFYSVGIGQISSEVPQNLSASRPQDRQFILSSKKLLLSDSGFYLCAWGTGRAGANVLTFGAGSRLTVL.

The chain recombines TRBV5-1 with TRBJ2-1, with 12 nucleotides matching TRBD1. The CDR3 covers 17 residues. Looked up from germline, CDR1 is SGHRS and CDR2 is YFSETQ. Trimming took 5 bases from V and 7 from J; bases not matched to a gene: 13. The CDR3 protein is CASSRTPGTGGPNEQFF. In nucleotides, the CDR3 is TGCGCCAGCAGTCGGACCCCCGGGACAGGGGGCCCTAATGAGCAGTTCTTC.

In DNA form, the CDR3 reads TGTGCCAGCAGTCGGGAGGTCCAAGAGACCCAGTACTTC. It encodes CASSREVQETQYF. This chain links TRBV6-5 with TRBJ2-5; 7 positions match TRBD2. Trimming took 5 bases from V and 1 from J; bases not matched to a gene: 1. The CDR3 has 13 residues. Germline assignment: CDR1 MNHEY and CDR2 SVGAGI.

This clone was seen more than once but under ten times. The chain joins TRBV5-1 to TRBJ2-7, with TRBD2 as a possible D gene (6 bases). V gave up 6 bases and J gave up 0 bases, with 13 bases separating them. CDR1 is SGHRS, CDR2 YFSETQ, per germline. This CDR3 has 14 residues. CDR3 sequence (DNA): TGCGCCAGCACATGGGGACTGACCTCCTACGAGCAGTACTTC. As protein: CASTWGLTSYEQYF.

The chain recombines TRBV2 with TRBJ2-1; tentative D call: TRBD1 (6 bases). V lost 5 bases and J lost 4, with 9 bases in between. Germline lookup yields CDR1 SNHLY and CDR2 FYNNEI. The CDR3 is 13 residues long. CDR3 protein: CASSSDRYNEQFF. In DNA form, the CDR3 reads TGTGCCAGCAGTTCCGACAGGTACAATGAGCAGTTCTTC.

The rearrangement joins TRBV21-1 to TRBJ2-2; TRBD2, the D gene given by the table, was not confirmed from the DNA. TRBV21-1 is a pseudogene. The CDR3 runs 15 residues. CDR3 sequence: CASSKVTGGPGELFF. In nucleotides, the CDR3 is TGTGCCAGCAGCAAAGTGACGGGGGGGCCCGGGGAGCTGTTTTTT.

V and J are TRBV19 and TRBJ2-5, with TRBD2 as a possible D gene (5 bases). The germline V gene has CDR1 LNHDA and CDR2 SQIVND (reference sequence). V was trimmed by 8 bases and J by 5 bases, leaving 15 bases between them. The CDR3 consists of 13 residues. CDR3 sequence reads: CASSWRTRETQYF. CDR3 bases: TGTGCCAGTTCTTGGAGGACGAGGGAGACCCAGTACTTC.